This TCR beta chain originates from a study of blood T cell repertoires in COVID-19. The germline V gene encodes CDR1 SEHNR and CDR2 FQNEAQ (reference sequence). Trimming removed 1 base from V and 8 bases from J, with 11 bases in between. The CDR3 covers 14 residues. Sequenced by immunoSEQ multiplex PCR; TCRdb stores in-frame clones only, minus some. The sample gives around 270,000 clones, 88% of which show up once; less than 5% is in the top ten. The genes are TRBV7-9 and TRBJ1-4; D ambiguous. Sequenced input: peripheral blood. This clonotype originated in a man between 60 and 75 years old who had recovered from COVID-19. The CDR3 protein is CASSLVPPGEKLFF. CDR3 coding DNA: TGTGCCAGCAGCTTAGTGCCCCCGGGAGAAAAACTGTTTTTT. The entire variable domain, with the rest obtained from reference TRBV7-9 and TRBJ1-4, is as follows: DTGVSQNPRHKITKRGQNVTFRCDPISEHNRLYWYRQTLGQGPEFLTYFQNEAQLEKSRLLSDRFSAERPKGSFSTLEIQRTEQGDSAMYLCASSLVPPGEKLFFGSGTQLSVL.